This passage covers 9 T cell receptor beta chains from one sample sequenced in a study of OX40 agonist ivuxolimab in advanced cancers. Using immunoSEQ multiplex PCR, the repertoire was profiled, and TCRdb retains in-frame clones only, with some absent. The data contain roughly 62,000 clones, about 88% of them singletons. The material was CD4+ or CD8+ T cells sorted from blood, obtained in a trial of the OX40 agonist ivuxolimab. These receptors were obtained from an adult with an advanced solid tumor such as melanoma, head and neck, liver or kidney cancer.

This chain links TRBV28 with TRBJ1-5; D uncertain. The V end was cut by 5 bases, the J end by 2 bases, with 13 bases between. CDR1 is MDHEN, CDR2 SYDVKM, per germline. The CDR3 is made up of 15 amino acids. CDR3: CASSDGLSRNQPQHF. CDR3 sequence (DNA): TGTGCCAGCAGTGACGGCCTATCCCGCAATCAGCCCCAGCATTTT.

The V call is TRBV10-1, the J call TRBJ2-1; D remains unclear. V was shortened by 8 bases and J by 7 bases, with 12 bases between the two germline ends. CDR1 and CDR2 (germline): WNHNN, SYGVQD (reference sequence). This CDR3 region has 12 residues. Here the CDR3 reads CASQYRTNEQFF. DNA for the CDR3: TGCGCCAGCCAATACCGTACTAATGAGCAGTTCTTC.

The rearrangement joins TRBV4-2 to TRBJ1-4; TRBD1 agrees at 9 bases. J gave up 5 bases and V 5 bases, and 3 bases lay outside the gene matches. Per the germline V gene, CDR1 is LGHNA and CDR2 is YNFKEQ. CDR3 length: 14 residues. CDR3 sequence reads: CASSWTGANEKLFF. CDR3 DNA sequence: TGTGCCAGCAGCTGGACAGGGGCGAATGAAAAACTGTTTTTT.

The chain couples TRBV30 to TRBJ2-2; a weak D match, TRBD1 (5 bases). The CDR3 sequence is 13 residues long. V lost 3 bases, J lost 5 bases, and 10 bases lay in between. CDR1 is GTSNPN and CDR2 is SVGIG in the germline V gene (reference sequence). The CDR3 nucleotides read TGTGCCTGGAGCCATCCAGGGACCGGGGAGCTGTTTTTT. Residues: CAWSHPGTGELFF.

The chain has TRBV21-1 and TRBJ1-1. TRBV21-1 is described as a pseudogene. CDR3 size: 16 residues. The CDR3 bases are TGTGCCAGCAGCAGGTGGTTAGGGACGGAGAACACTGAAGCTTTCTTT. This encodes CASSRWLGTENTEAFF.

This clone was seen a single time. The chain employs TRBV5-6 and TRBJ2-7, with no clear D. Germline CDR1 SGHDT, CDR2 YYEEEE. Trimming removed 3 bases from V and 3 bases from J, with 10 bases in between. CDR3 size: 13 residues. For the CDR3, the DNA is TGTGCCAGCAGCTCGGACGGAAACTACGAGCAGTACTTC. Protein product: CASSSDGNYEQYF.

The genes are TRBV21-1 and TRBJ2-7; whether TRBD2, the table's D call, matches the DNA was not checked. TRBV21-1 is assigned pseudogene status. The CDR3 has 15 residues. This chain's CDR3 is CASSKGRLAEYEQYF. The DNA of the CDR3 is TGTGCCAGCAGCAAAGGTCGACTAGCGGAGTACGAGCAGTACTTC.

This clone was seen once. V gene TRBV28 combines with J gene TRBJ1-2; weak D call: TRBD1 (5 bases). The CDR3 covers 14 residues. CDR1 is MDHEN and CDR2 is SYDVKM in the germline V gene. The germline V and J ends were trimmed by 7 bases and 8 bases, with 20 bases remaining between them. The CDR3 loop reads CASTLIGGVEGYTF. The CDR3 DNA follows: TGTGCCAGCACCCTGATTGGGGGGGTAGAGGGCTACACCTTC.

The chain has TRBV6-5 and TRBJ2-3, with D uncertain. This CDR3 is 13 amino acids long. Trimming left V 5 bases short and J 2 bases short, with 8 bases between. Germline CDR1 is MNHEY and CDR2 is SVGAGI. The CDR3 DNA is TGTGCCAGCAGTCTCACCCACACAGATACGCAGTATTTT. This gives the protein CASSLTHTDTQYF.